What follows are 5 T cell receptor beta chains derived from one specimen sequenced in a study of blood T cell repertoires in COVID-19. Assay used: immunoSEQ multiplex PCR; TCRdb lists only in-frame clones, some missing. This sample has about 220,000 clones, with roughly four fifths found just once. What was sequenced was peripheral blood. Every receptor here comes from a woman aged 55-70 years with acute or convalescent COVID-19.

This clone has just a few counts. The chain joins TRBV5-4 to TRBJ2-2; 14 bases are a match to TRBD2. The CDR3 length is 17 residues. V lost 5 bases, J lost 3 bases, and 6 bases stayed unmatched. Germline V lookup: CDR1 SGHNT, CDR2 YYREEE (reference sequence). DNA for the CDR3: TGTGCCAGCAGGCCTGGGACTAGCGGGGGCCACACCGGGGAGCTGTTTTTT. Its protein is CASRPGTSGGHTGELFF.

The chain couples TRBV6-2 or TRBV6-3 to TRBJ2-3, with 10 bases identical to TRBD2. The germline gives CDR1 MNHEY, CDR2 SVGEGT. This CDR3 contains 18 residues. V gave up 0 bases and J gave up 2 bases; unmatched junction bases: 8. In DNA, the CDR3 is TGTGCCAGCAGTTACTCTTATCCAGCGGGGGGGATCACAGATACGCAGTATTTT. It codes for CASSYSYPAGGITDTQYF.

The chain has TRBV6-5 and TRBJ2-7; tentative D call: TRBD1 (5 bases). Germline V gene sequence: CDR1 MNHEY, CDR2 SVGAGI. This CDR3 has 15 amino acids. V lost 5 bases, J lost 0 bases, and 14 bases lay in between. CDR3 sequence (DNA): TGTGCCAGCAGTCTGACGTGGGGCCCCTCCTACGAGCAGTACTTC. Translated: CASSLTWGPSYEQYF.

This chain links TRBV6-2 or TRBV6-3 with TRBJ1-1; a possible D gene is TRBD1 (6 bases). The germline V gene encodes CDR1 MNHEY and CDR2 SVGEGT. This CDR3 has 12 amino acids. Deletions cut 2 bases from V and 11 bases from J, with 12 bases between. The CDR3 spells CASSYPTGLAFF. The DNA for the CDR3 is TGTGCCAGCAGTTACCCGACAGGATTGGCTTTCTTT.

This chain uses TRBV3-1 (or the pseudogene TRBV3-2) with TRBJ1-1; 8 nucleotides align to TRBD1. CDR3 length: 14 residues. Trimming removed 1 base from V and 11 bases from J; junction bases left unmatched: 9. The germline V gene encodes CDR1 LGHDT and CDR2 YNNKEL (reference sequence). CDR3 sequence: CASSQAGGGQGAFF. The CDR3 DNA is TGTGCCAGCAGCCAAGCGGGGGGAGGACAGGGTGCTTTCTTT.